This T cell receptor beta chain was found in a study of type 1 and type 2 diabetes patients. Study at large: Participants included type 1 and type 2 diabetes patients plus nondiabetic controls. Sequencing for the whole study yielded about 20 million paired-end reads.

The germline V and J ends were trimmed by 3 bases and 8 bases, with 16 bases remaining between them. The V gene's germline CDR1 is LNHNV and CDR2 YYDKDF (reference sequence). The CDR3 consists of 15 residues. Peripheral blood, 7.5 to 10 milliliters per participant, was collected. Genomic DNA was the PCR template. A primer set of 30 forward and 13 reverse primers amplified the CDR3. TCRdb independently ran MiXCR on the multiplex PCR reads; one entry per CDR3 protein. The sample lists about 270,000 distinct CDR3 sequences, more than 45% occurring once. This clonotype was sampled from a man between 18 and 29 years old with type 2 diabetes. J is TRBJ2-2 and V is TRBV15, with D maybe TRBD2 (5 bases). Sequenced sample: peripheral blood mononuclear cells (PBMCs). The chain's CDR3 is CATSSEPGSKGELFF. The DNA for the CDR3 is TGTGCCACCAGCAGCGAACCGGGGTCCAAAGGGGAGCTGTTTTTT.